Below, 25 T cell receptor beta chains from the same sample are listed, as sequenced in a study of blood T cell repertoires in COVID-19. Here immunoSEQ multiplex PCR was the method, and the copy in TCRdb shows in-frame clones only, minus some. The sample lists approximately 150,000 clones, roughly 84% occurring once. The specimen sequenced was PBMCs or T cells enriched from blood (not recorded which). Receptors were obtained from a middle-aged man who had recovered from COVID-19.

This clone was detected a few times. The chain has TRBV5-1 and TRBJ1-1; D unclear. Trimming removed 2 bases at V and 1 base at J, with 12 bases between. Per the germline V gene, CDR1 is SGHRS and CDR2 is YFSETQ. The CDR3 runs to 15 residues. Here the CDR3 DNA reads TGCGCCAGCAGCTTAATTCAACAGACGAACACTGAAGCTTTCTTT. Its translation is CASSLIQQTNTEAFF.

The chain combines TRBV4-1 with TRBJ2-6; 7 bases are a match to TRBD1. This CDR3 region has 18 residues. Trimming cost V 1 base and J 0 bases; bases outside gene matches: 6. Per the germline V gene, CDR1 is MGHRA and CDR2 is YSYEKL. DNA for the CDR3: TGCGCCAGCAGCCAAGGGCGACAGGGACCCTCTGGGGCCAACGTCCTGACTTTC. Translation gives CASSQGRQGPSGANVLTF.

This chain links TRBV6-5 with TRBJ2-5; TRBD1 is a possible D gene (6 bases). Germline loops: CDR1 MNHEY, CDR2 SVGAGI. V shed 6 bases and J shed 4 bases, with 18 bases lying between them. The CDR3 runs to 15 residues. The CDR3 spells CASSPGTRSRETQYF. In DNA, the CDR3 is TGTGCCAGCAGCCCGGGGACAAGATCACGAGAGACCCAGTACTTC.

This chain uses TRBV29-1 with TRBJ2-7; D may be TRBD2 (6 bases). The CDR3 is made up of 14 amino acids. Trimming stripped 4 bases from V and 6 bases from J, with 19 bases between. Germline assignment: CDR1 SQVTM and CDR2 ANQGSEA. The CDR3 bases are TGCAGCGTTGGCAGGGCGGGGAAGGCTACCGAGCAGTACTTC. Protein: CSVGRAGKATEQYF.

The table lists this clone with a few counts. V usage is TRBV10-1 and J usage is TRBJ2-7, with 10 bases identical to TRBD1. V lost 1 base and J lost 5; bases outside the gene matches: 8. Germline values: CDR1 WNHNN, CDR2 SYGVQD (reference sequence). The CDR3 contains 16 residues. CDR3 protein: CASSEYRGQGSHEQYF. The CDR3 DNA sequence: TGCGCCAGCAGTGAGTATCGGGGACAGGGGAGTCACGAGCAGTACTTC.

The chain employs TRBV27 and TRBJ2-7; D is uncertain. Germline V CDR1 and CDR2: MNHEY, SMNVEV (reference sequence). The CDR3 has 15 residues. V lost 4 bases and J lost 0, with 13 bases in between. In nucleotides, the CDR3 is TGTGCCAGCAGTTATCGGCGGATGAGCTCCTACGAGCAGTACTTC. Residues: CASSYRRMSSYEQYF.

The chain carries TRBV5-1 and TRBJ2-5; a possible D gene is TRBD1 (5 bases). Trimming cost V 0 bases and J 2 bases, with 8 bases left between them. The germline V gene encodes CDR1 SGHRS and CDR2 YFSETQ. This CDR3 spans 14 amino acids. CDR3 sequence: CASSLGTLQETQYF. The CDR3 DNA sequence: TGCGCCAGCAGCTTGGGGACACTTCAAGAGACCCAGTACTTC.

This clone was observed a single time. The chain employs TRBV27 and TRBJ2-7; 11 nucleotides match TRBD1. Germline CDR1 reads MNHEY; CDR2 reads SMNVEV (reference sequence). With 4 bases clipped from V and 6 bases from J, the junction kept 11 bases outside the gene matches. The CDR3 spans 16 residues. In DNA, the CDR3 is TGTGCCAGCAGTTCAGCCGGACAGGGGGCAAGGGGCGAGCAGTACTTC. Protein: CASSSAGQGARGEQYF.

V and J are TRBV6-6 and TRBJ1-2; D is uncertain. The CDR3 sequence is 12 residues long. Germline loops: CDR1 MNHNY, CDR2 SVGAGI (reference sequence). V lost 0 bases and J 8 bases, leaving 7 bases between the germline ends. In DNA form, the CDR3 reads TGTGCCAGCAGTTACTCCTATTGGGGCTACACCTTC. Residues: CASSYSYWGYTF.

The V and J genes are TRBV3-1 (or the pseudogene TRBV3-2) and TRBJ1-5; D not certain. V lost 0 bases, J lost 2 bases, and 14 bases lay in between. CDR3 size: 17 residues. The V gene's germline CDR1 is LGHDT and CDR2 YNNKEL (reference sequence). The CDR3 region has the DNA TGTGCCAGCAGCCAAGAGCCAAGTCGGCAGGGCAATCAGCCCCAGCATTTT. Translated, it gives CASSQEPSRQGNQPQHF.

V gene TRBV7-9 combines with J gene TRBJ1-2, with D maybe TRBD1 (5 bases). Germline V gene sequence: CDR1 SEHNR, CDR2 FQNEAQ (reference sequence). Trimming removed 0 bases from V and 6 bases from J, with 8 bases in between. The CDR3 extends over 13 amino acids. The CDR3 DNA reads TGTGCCAGCAGCTTAGCAGGGGCGGATGGCTACACCTTC. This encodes CASSLAGADGYTF.

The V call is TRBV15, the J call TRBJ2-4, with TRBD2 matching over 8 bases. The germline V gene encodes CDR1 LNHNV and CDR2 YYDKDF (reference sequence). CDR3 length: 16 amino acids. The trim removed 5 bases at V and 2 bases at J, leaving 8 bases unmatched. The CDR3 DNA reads TGTGCCACCAGCGGACGGGAGGGGGTGTCCAAAAACATTCAGTACTTC. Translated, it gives CATSGREGVSKNIQYF.

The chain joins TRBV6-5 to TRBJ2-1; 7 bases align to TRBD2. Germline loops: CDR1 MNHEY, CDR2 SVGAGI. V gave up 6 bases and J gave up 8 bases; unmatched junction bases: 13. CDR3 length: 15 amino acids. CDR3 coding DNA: TGTGCCAGCAGGCGAGGACTAGGCCGAGAGTATGAGCAGTTCTTC. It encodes CASRRGLGREYEQFF.

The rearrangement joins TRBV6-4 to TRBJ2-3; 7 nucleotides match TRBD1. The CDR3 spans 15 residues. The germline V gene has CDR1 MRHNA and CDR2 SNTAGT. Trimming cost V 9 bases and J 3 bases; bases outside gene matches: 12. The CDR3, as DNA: TGTGCCAGGTATACCGGGACAGCCGAAACAGATACGCAGTATTTT. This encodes CARYTGTAETDTQYF.

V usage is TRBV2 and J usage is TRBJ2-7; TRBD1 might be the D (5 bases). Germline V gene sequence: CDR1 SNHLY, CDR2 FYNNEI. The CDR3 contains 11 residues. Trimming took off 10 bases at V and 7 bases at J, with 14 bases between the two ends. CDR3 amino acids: CATTGRGEQYF. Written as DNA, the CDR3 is TGTGCCACTACCGGAAGGGGAGAGCAGTACTTC.

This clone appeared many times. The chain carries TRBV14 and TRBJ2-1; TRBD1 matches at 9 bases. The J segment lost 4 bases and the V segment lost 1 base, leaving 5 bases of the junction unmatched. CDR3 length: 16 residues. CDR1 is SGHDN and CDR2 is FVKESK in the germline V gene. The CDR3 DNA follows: TGTGCCAGCAGCCAAGTACAGGGGGCAGGGTACAATGAGCAGTTCTTC. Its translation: CASSQVQGAGYNEQFF.

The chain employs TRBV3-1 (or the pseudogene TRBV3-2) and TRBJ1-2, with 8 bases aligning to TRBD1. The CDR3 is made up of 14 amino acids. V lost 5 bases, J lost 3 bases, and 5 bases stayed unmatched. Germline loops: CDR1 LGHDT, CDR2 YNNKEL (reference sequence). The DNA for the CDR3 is TGTGCCAGCAGCTACAGGGGGTCGGACTATGGCTACACCTTC. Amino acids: CASSYRGSDYGYTF.

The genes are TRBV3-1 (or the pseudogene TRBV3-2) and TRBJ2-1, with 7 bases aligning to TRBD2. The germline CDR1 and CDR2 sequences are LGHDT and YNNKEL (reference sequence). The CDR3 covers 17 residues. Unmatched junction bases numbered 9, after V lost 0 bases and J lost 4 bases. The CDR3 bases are TGTGCCAGCAGCCAAGATCTCAGGACTAGAGGATACAATGAGCAGTTCTTC. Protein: CASSQDLRTRGYNEQFF.

For the CDR3, the DNA is TGTGCCAGCAGCTTGGCACCCGGGGGGGGGACTGAAGCTTTCTTT. This gives the protein CASSLAPGGGTEAFF. The V gene is TRBV5-4, the J gene TRBJ1-1, with TRBD1 as a possible D gene (5 bases). The CDR3 contains 15 residues. The V end was cut by 0 bases, the J end by 5 bases, with 14 bases between. CDR1 and CDR2 (germline): SGHNT, YYREEE (reference sequence).

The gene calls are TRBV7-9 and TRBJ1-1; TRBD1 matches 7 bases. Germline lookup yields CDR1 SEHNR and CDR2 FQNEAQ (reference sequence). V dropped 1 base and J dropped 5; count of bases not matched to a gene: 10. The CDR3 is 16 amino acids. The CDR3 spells CASSLGARGFYTEAFF. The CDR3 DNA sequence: TGTGCCAGCAGCTTAGGTGCCAGGGGGTTTTATACTGAAGCTTTCTTT. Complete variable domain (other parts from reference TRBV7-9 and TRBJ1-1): DTGVSQNPRHKITKRGQNVTFRCDPISEHNRLYWYRQTLGQGPEFLTYFQNEAQLEKSRLLSDRFSAERPKGSFSTLEIQRTEQGDSAMYLCASSLGARGFYTEAFFGQGTRLTVV.

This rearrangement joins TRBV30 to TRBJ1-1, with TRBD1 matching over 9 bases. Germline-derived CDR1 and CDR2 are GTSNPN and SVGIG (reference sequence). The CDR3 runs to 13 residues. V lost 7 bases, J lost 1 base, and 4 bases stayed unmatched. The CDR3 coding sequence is TGTGCCTCACCGGGACAGGGGAACACTGAAGCTTTCTTT. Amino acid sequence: CASPGQGNTEAFF.

CDR3 sequence (DNA): TGCGCCAGCAGCTTAAGTACAGGGGCGACGGGCTATGGCTACACCTTC. Its translation is CASSLSTGATGYGYTF. V is TRBV5-1 and J is TRBJ1-2; 7 nucleotides line up with TRBD1. Germline lookup yields CDR1 SGHRS and CDR2 YFSETQ. The CDR3 runs to 16 residues. V dropped 2 bases and J dropped 4; count of bases not matched to a gene: 11.

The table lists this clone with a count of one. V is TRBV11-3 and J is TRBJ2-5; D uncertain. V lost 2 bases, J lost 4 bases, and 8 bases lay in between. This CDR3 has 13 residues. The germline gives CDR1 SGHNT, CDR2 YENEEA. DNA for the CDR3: TGTGCCAGCAGCTTATCGCCAGGAGAGACCCAGTACTTC. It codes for CASSLSPGETQYF.

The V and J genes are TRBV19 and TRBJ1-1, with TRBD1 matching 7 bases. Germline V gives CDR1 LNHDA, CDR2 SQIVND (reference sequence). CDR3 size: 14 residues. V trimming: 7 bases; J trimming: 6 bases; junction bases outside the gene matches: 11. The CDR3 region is CASNFRQGRAEAFF. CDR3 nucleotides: TGTGCCAGTAATTTCCGACAGGGTAGAGCTGAAGCTTTCTTT.

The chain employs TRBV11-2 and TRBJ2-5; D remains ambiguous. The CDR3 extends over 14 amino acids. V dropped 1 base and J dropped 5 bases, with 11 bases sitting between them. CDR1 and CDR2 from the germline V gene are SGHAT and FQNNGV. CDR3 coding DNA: TGTGCCAGCAGCTTAGCTTTCCGCGAGGAGACCCAGTACTTC. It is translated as CASSLAFREETQYF.